The source of this T cell receptor (gamma chain) is a study of gammadelta T cells in human blood (dated by TCRdb to the early 2020s). Taking its sample share into account, this clone is large (0.1 to 1%). Its antigen is still unknown. No base quality values were provided; no much bigger clone lies one nucleotide off. The method was RT-PCR. The sequencer listed for this sample is Illumina MiSeq. Clone calls in TCRdb were regenerated from the public reads with CATT, after which identical DNA sequences shared one row. The sample table lists under 400 gamma-chain clones, roughly a tenth of them with a count of one. Approximately 30% of the sample is taken by the ten largest. Inclusive of the bounding cysteine and phenylalanine, the CDR3 is 12 residues long. Only the CDR3 part of the read is kept: 36 bases, read in frame from the first base. Unmatched junction bases come to 11, with V trimmed by 8 bases and J by 13 bases.

What the research found in general, with its limitations: According to the study, polyclonal expansion of innate gamma-delta T cells right after birth appeared to be driven by microbial exposure.

The chain uses TRGV10 and TRGJP1. TRGV10 falls under the ORF class, with uncertain function. The sample was Vgamma9Vdelta2 gamma-delta T cells from cord blood. This clonotype was obtained from a newborn. The bases read TGTGCTGCGTGGGATTTTAGTCAGTTCAAGATATTT. This yields the protein CAAWDFSQFKIF.